This T cell receptor (beta chain) derives from a study of post-analysis software for immune sequencing data. Across the study: The patients showed relapsing-remitting, secondary progressive and progressive-relapsing multiple sclerosis courses.

V was trimmed by 5 bases and J by 6 bases, leaving 9 bases between them. The CDR3 covers 12 residues. Each TCR beta cDNA library carried unique molecular identifiers. TCRdb analysed the PCR reads with MiXCR anew, one entry per CDR3 protein. This table holds approximately 660,000 distinct CDR3 sequences, 55% to 70% found once. Study results and caveats: Co-batched samples clustered tightly together by F measure. Elevated frequency relative to controls characterized four or five TRBV segments in patients, TRBV5-6, TRBV5-1 and TRBV20-1 among them. Multiple sclerosis was associated with a significant reduction in normalized Chao1 diversity relative to controls.

Concerning this clonotype: What it recognizes is unknown.

The genes are TRBV12-3 or TRBV12-4 and TRBJ2-3; D remains unclear. This TCR came from a girl aged 2 to 9 with multiple sclerosis. The sample was blood. The CDR3 spells CASSPLSDTQYF. The CDR3 DNA follows: TGTGCCAGCAGTCCCCTCTCTGATACGCAGTATTTT.